A single sample is the source of the 32 T cell receptor beta chains below, sequenced in a study of PD-L1 blockade in urothelial cancer. Assay: immunoSEQ multiplex PCR; the TCRdb copy retains only in-frame clones and omits some. This table holds under 40,000 clones, approximately 87% found once. The input for sequencing was PBMCs, taken around atezolizumab (anti-PD-L1) treatment. The source of these receptors is a man between 50 and 59 years old with urothelial cancer.

The chain carries TRBV7-2 and TRBJ2-1; TRBD1 aligns across 9 bases. Germline loops: CDR1 SGHTA, CDR2 FQGNSA. The length of the CDR3 is 15 residues. V was clipped by 5 bases and J by 3 bases; unmatched bases: 5. CDR3 sequence reads: CASSLDRGSYNEQFF. The CDR3 nucleotides are TGTGCCAGCAGCCTCGACAGGGGGAGCTACAATGAGCAGTTCTTC.

V is TRBV11-3 and J is TRBJ2-1; TRBD2 aligns across 8 bases. Trimming took 4 bases from V and 10 from J; bases not matched to a gene: 9. Germline V lookup: CDR1 SGHNT, CDR2 YENEEA. The CDR3 contains 14 residues. DNA of the CDR3: TGTGCCAGCAGCTACTCGGGGGGGCCGGGAGAGCAGTTCTTC. It codes for CASSYSGGPGEQFF. The full variable domain, in which reference TRBV11-3 and TRBJ2-1 provide the parts outside the CDR3, is EAGVVQSPRYKIIEKKQPVAFWCNPISGHNTLYWYLQNLGQGPELLIRYENEEAVDDSQLPKDRFSAERLKGVDSTLKIQPAELGDSAVYLCASSYSGGPGEQFFGPGTRLTVL.

The CDR3 sequence: CASSPWSGNTGELFF. In DNA form, the CDR3 reads TGTGCCAGCAGTCCCTGGAGCGGGAACACCGGGGAGCTGTTTTTT. This chain uses TRBV27 with TRBJ2-2; D is perhaps TRBD2 (5 bases). With 5 bases removed from V and 1 base from J, the gap between germline ends came to 11 bases. Germline V CDR1 and CDR2: MNHEY, SMNVEV (reference sequence). This CDR3 region has 15 residues.

This chain links TRBV5-4 with TRBJ1-1; 11 bases fit TRBD1. After removal of 4 bases from V and 1 base from J, the junction contained 15 bases not matched to a gene. Germline V gene lookup returns CDR1 SGHNT and CDR2 YYREEE (reference sequence). The CDR3 has 19 amino acids. The CDR3, as DNA: TGTGCCAGCAGCCCGAACCCCCGGGACAGGGGGAGGTGGAACACTGAAGCTTTCTTT. It encodes CASSPNPRDRGRWNTEAFF.

The chain is built from TRBV30 and TRBJ1-2; D unclear. CDR3 length: 12 amino acids. Germline-derived CDR1 and CDR2 are GTSNPN and SVGIG (reference sequence). Between the trimmed V and J ends, which lost 0 bases and 8 bases, there was a span of 10 bases. In DNA, the CDR3 is TGTGCCTGGAGTGTTTCCCTCCGGGGCTACACCTTC. It yields the protein CAWSVSLRGYTF.

CDR3 DNA sequence: TGTGCCAGCAGCTTCGCTGGGCGGGACTATGGCTACACCTTC. This gives the protein CASSFAGRDYGYTF. V is TRBV5-4 and J is TRBJ1-2, with D uncertain. The germline CDR1 and CDR2 sequences are SGHNT and YYREEE (reference sequence). CDR3 length equals 14 residues. Trimming cost V 2 bases and J 3 bases, with 11 bases left between them.

V and J are TRBV11-2 and TRBJ1-6; D call uncertain. Trimming removed 1 base at V and 7 bases at J, with 17 bases between. This CDR3 is 17 amino acids long. CDR1 and CDR2 (germline): SGHAT, FQNNGV. For the CDR3, the DNA is TGTGCCAGCAGCTTAGTCCGGGTCCCCCGGCGAAATTCACCCCTCCACTTT. Translated: CASSLVRVPRRNSPLHF. The full variable domain, its missing parts supplied by reference TRBV11-2 and TRBJ1-6, is EAGVAQSPRYKIIEKRQSVAFWCNPISGHATLYWYQQILGQGPKLLIQFQNNGVVDDSQLPKDRFSAERLKGVDSTLKIQPAKLEDSAVYLCASSLVRVPRRNSPLHFGNGTRLTVT.

The chain links TRBV11-2 to TRBJ2-7, with 12 bases identical to TRBD1. The CDR3 covers 17 residues. The germline CDR1 and CDR2 sequences are SGHAT and FQNNGV. The J segment lost 2 bases and the V segment lost 1 base, leaving 6 bases of the junction unmatched. CDR3 nucleotides: TGTGCCAGCAGCTTAGTGGGACAGGGGGCTCAACCCTACGAGCAGTACTTC. This encodes CASSLVGQGAQPYEQYF.

The genes are TRBV28 and TRBJ2-5; D possibly corresponds to TRBD2 (6 bases). CDR3 size: 15 residues. Germline values: CDR1 MDHEN, CDR2 SYDVKM. Trimming left V 6 bases short and J 2 bases short, with 16 bases between. The CDR3 DNA reads TGTGCCAGCAGATATGGGGGGACCTTTCAAGAGACCCAGTACTTC. The encoded protein is CASRYGGTFQETQYF. Using reference TRBV28 and TRBJ2-5 for the parts outside the CDR3, the full variable domain is DVKVTQSSRYLVKRTGEKVFLECVQDMDHENMFWYRQDPGLGLRLIYFSYDVKMKEKGDIPEGYSVSREKKERFSLILESASTNQTSMYLCASRYGGTFQETQYFGPGTRLLVL.

V usage is TRBV7-6 and J usage is TRBJ2-3; 10 nucleotides align to TRBD2. The junction had 4 bases not matched to a gene; V was cut back by 3 bases and J by 1 base. Germline V gene lookup returns CDR1 SGHVS and CDR2 FNYEAQ. There are 16 residues in the CDR3. The CDR3 sequence: CASSLAGTSGTDTQYF. The CDR3 DNA reads as TGTGCCAGCAGCTTGGCCGGGACTAGCGGCACAGATACGCAGTATTTT.

The chain recombines TRBV19 with TRBJ1-4, with D possibly matching TRBD1 (6 bases). V was clipped by 11 bases and J by 6 bases, with 16 bases between them. CDR1 is LNHDA and CDR2 is SQIVND in the germline V gene (reference sequence). This CDR3 region has 13 residues. CDR3 residues: CAGHRESDEKLFF. As DNA, the CDR3 is TGTGCCGGGCACAGGGAGTCCGATGAAAAACTGTTTTTT.

This chain joins TRBV10-3 and TRBJ1-5; D is possibly TRBD1 (6 bases). Per the germline V gene, CDR1 is ENHRY and CDR2 is SYGVKD. V lost 4 bases and J 6 bases, leaving 10 bases between the germline ends. There are 13 residues in the CDR3. CDR3 sequence (DNA): TGTGCCATCAGTGTAGACAGGCGTCAGCCCCAGCATTTT. This translates into CAISVDRRQPQHF.

V gene TRBV11-2 combines with J gene TRBJ2-1, with 10 bases lining up with TRBD2. Germline-derived CDR1 and CDR2 are SGHAT and FQNNGV. V lost 6 bases and J lost 0; bases outside the gene matches: 2. The CDR3 covers 15 residues. The CDR3 DNA follows: TGTGCCAGCAGATCTAGCGGGAGCTCCTACAATGAGCAGTTCTTC. Translated: CASRSSGSSYNEQFF.

The J gene is TRBJ1-5, the V gene TRBV15, with 7 bases that match TRBD1. Trimming took 1 base from V and 4 from J; bases not matched to a gene: 10. The CDR3 is 17 residues long. Germline CDR1 LNHNV, CDR2 YYDKDF (reference sequence). For the CDR3, the DNA is TGTGCCACCAGCAGAGTTTTGACAGGGTTGGGGAATCAGCCCCAGCATTTT. This gives the protein CATSRVLTGLGNQPQHF.

The chain has TRBV5-1 and TRBJ2-7, with D possibly TRBD2 on 5 matching bases. The V and J ends lost 4 bases and 4 bases respectively, with 9 bases between them. The CDR3 totals 12 residues. Per the germline V gene, CDR1 is SGHRS and CDR2 is YFSETQ. Here the CDR3 reads CASSGGGYEQYF. The CDR3 region has the DNA TGCGCCAGCAGCGGCGGCGGGTACGAGCAGTACTTC.

The V and J genes are TRBV7-2 and TRBJ1-2; TRBD1 matches at 8 bases. Per the germline V gene, CDR1 is SGHTA and CDR2 is FQGNSA. This CDR3 has 16 amino acids. The J segment lost 3 bases and the V segment lost 5 bases, leaving 11 bases of the junction unmatched. The CDR3 is CASSPSTGEGHYGYTF. CDR3 bases: TGTGCCAGCAGCCCCTCGACAGGGGAGGGTCACTATGGCTACACCTTC.

The chain is built from TRBV5-1 and TRBJ1-2, with TRBD1 as a possible D gene (6 bases). There are 14 residues in the CDR3. Per germline, CDR1 SGHRS and CDR2 YFSETQ. Deletions cut 4 bases from V and 4 bases from J, with 14 bases between. This chain's CDR3 is CASSLGQSAYGYTF. The CDR3 DNA sequence: TGCGCCAGCAGCCTAGGACAGTCGGCCTATGGCTACACCTTC.

The chain is built from TRBV25-1 and TRBJ2-5; 8 bases line up with TRBD1. Germline loops: CDR1 MGHDK, CDR2 SYGVNS. This CDR3 has 15 amino acids. The J segment lost 0 bases and the V segment lost 4 bases, leaving 4 bases of the junction unmatched. The CDR3 protein is CASSGYRGYQETQYF. As DNA, the CDR3 is TGTGCCAGCAGTGGATACAGGGGGTACCAAGAGACCCAGTACTTC.

V and J are TRBV5-1 and TRBJ2-3; D remains unclear. Germline values: CDR1 SGHRS, CDR2 YFSETQ. The CDR3 has 14 amino acids. The ends were cut back, 0 bases at V and 0 bases at J, with 5 bases in the middle. The CDR3 DNA sequence: TGCGCCAGCAGCTTGGATTCTAGCACAGATACGCAGTATTTT. The encoded protein is CASSLDSSTDTQYF.

V usage is TRBV12-5 and J usage is TRBJ2-7; 9 bases are a match to TRBD2. Germline V CDR1 and CDR2: LGHNT, FRNRAP. This CDR3 comprises 14 residues. The V and J ends lost 4 bases and 0 bases, in that order; junction bases with no gene match: 1. The CDR3 DNA reads TGTGCTAGTGGTTCAGCGGGGGGCTCCTACGAGCAGTACTTC. As protein: CASGSAGGSYEQYF.

The chain is built from TRBV15 and TRBJ2-1; D is uncertain. Trimming took 1 base from V and 8 from J, leaving 9 bases between them. CDR1 LNHNV and CDR2 YYDKDF come from the germline V gene (reference sequence). This CDR3 contains 13 residues. CDR3 loop: CATSRGYSYEQFF. The DNA for the CDR3 is TGTGCCACCAGCAGAGGATACAGTTATGAGCAGTTCTTC.

The genes are TRBV7-9 and TRBJ2-3, with D possibly TRBD2 on 6 matching bases. Germline assignment: CDR1 SEHNR and CDR2 FQNEAQ (reference sequence). This CDR3 contains 15 residues. V lost 9 bases to trimming and J lost 3 bases, with 19 bases between them. As DNA, the CDR3 is TGTGCCAGTAAAGAGGGGACTCGTGGGACAGATACGCAGTATTTT. Amino acid sequence: CASKEGTRGTDTQYF.

The V and J genes are TRBV5-1 and TRBJ1-2; 8 bases align to TRBD1. The CDR3 spans 15 residues. The germline gives CDR1 SGHRS, CDR2 YFSETQ. The ends lost 0 bases at V and 8 bases at J; junction bases unmatched: 9. DNA of the CDR3: TGCGCCAGCAGCTTGGGGGCCACAGGGGGGAACGGCTACACCTTC. It codes for CASSLGATGGNGYTF.

Only one count was recorded for this clone. The chain is built from TRBV14 and TRBJ2-5; TRBD2 aligns across 8 bases. This CDR3 is built from 14 residues. Unmatched junction bases numbered 10, after V lost 7 bases and J lost 6 bases. Germline lookup yields CDR1 SGHDN and CDR2 FVKESK. Here the CDR3 DNA reads TGTGCCAGCAAGGCGGGAGGAGGCAGCAAGACCCAGTACTTC. Protein: CASKAGGGSKTQYF.

The V gene is TRBV5-1, the J gene TRBJ2-5, with 9 positions matching TRBD2. In germline, CDR1 is SGHRS, CDR2 YFSETQ. The CDR3 runs 18 residues. J gave up 4 bases and V 6 bases, and 19 bases lay outside the gene matches. The CDR3 nucleotides are TGCGCCAGCAAGTTCGCCCCAGGTTGGGCGGGAGGGGTAGAGACCCAGTACTTC. Translated, it gives CASKFAPGWAGGVETQYF.

This clone came up once. The chain joins TRBV7-2 to TRBJ1-5; maybe TRBD1 (6 bases). This CDR3 is built from 18 residues. V was pared by 1 base and J by 2 bases, with 18 bases between. The germline V gene has CDR1 SGHTA and CDR2 FQGNSA. The CDR3 protein is CASSLVVGLGAGNQPQHF. The CDR3 DNA sequence: TGTGCCAGCAGCTTAGTAGTAGGATTGGGGGCCGGCAATCAGCCCCAGCATTTT.

The chain combines TRBV6-4 with TRBJ2-3; possible D gene TRBD1, 6 bases. The ends were cut back, 5 bases at V and 0 bases at J, with 9 bases in the middle. The V gene's germline CDR1 is MRHNA and CDR2 SNTAGT. This CDR3 spans 14 amino acids. The chain's CDR3 is CASSRDTSTDTQYF. Here the CDR3 DNA reads TGTGCCAGCAGTCGGGACACCAGCACAGATACGCAGTATTTT.

The chain employs TRBV30 and TRBJ2-3; 12 bases line up with TRBD2. The germline CDR1 and CDR2 sequences are GTSNPN and SVGIG (reference sequence). The CDR3 is 15 residues long. Trimming took 7 bases from V and 7 from J; bases not matched to a gene: 12. The CDR3 DNA is TGTGCCTTATGGACTAGCGGGGCCTCACCGTATACGCAGTATTTT. As protein: CALWTSGASPYTQYF.

The rearrangement joins TRBV19 to TRBJ2-1, with D maybe TRBD1 (7 bases). The CDR3 is made up of 14 amino acids. The V end was cut by 5 bases, the J end by 7 bases, with 15 bases between. The germline V gene has CDR1 LNHDA and CDR2 SQIVND (reference sequence). The DNA of the CDR3 is TGTGCCAGTAGTCCTAGGGCAGGGGGGAATGAGCAGTTCTTC. Its protein is CASSPRAGGNEQFF.

Remarks on this clone: A junction end diverges from the germline sequence, so it may reflect a read error. The V gene is TRBV27, the J gene TRBJ2-3; weak D call: TRBD1 (6 bases). Per germline, CDR1 MNHEY and CDR2 SMNVEV (reference sequence). The CDR3 loop spans 16 amino acids. The CDR3 is CASSSPQGTFTYTQYF. CDR3 coding DNA: TGTGCCAGCAGTTCCCCACAGGGTACATTCACATATACGCAGTATTTT.

The V gene is TRBV11-3, the J gene TRBJ2-7; 8 nucleotides agree with TRBD1. This CDR3 spans 14 amino acids. The germline V gene has CDR1 SGHNT and CDR2 YENEEA. The J segment lost 6 bases and the V segment lost 5 bases, leaving 9 bases of the junction unmatched. CDR3 bases: TGTGCCAGCAGCCCCGGGACAGGACCCCGCGAGCAGTACTTC. It is translated as CASSPGTGPREQYF.

This chain connects TRBV6-1 to TRBJ1-1, with 7 positions matching TRBD1. With 5 bases clipped from V and 7 bases from J, the junction kept 7 bases outside the gene matches. Germline assignment: CDR1 MNHNS and CDR2 SASEGT. This CDR3 region has 13 residues. CDR3 sequence: CASSKDRKSEAFF. As DNA, the CDR3 is TGTGCCAGCAGTAAGGACAGGAAGAGTGAAGCTTTCTTT.